The next 21 T cell receptor beta chains were all read from a single sample in a study of PD-1 blockade in classical Hodgkin lymphoma. After autologous stem cell transplantation all patients relapsed, and prior brentuximab vedotin exposure differed between cohorts. Only in-frame clones appear in the TCRdb table, and some are missing; sequencing was by immunoSEQ multiplex PCR. The data contain roughly 40,000 clones, over 55% of them singletons. The source was peripheral blood mononuclear cells (PBMCs), collected at baseline. These receptors were obtained from a human donor with classical Hodgkin lymphoma.

The J gene is TRBJ1-3, the V gene TRBV9; D not resolved. CDR1 SGDLS and CDR2 YYNGEE come from the germline V gene. The ends were cut back, 0 bases at V and 6 bases at J, with 13 bases in the middle. This CDR3 has 15 residues. CDR3 nucleotides: TGTGCCAGCAGCGTAGTGGGGAACCCAAAAAACACCATATATTTT. Its protein is CASSVVGNPKNTIYF.

This clone occurred many times. This chain joins TRBV4-3 and TRBJ1-1; possibly TRBD1 for D (6 bases). The CDR3 runs 14 residues. Germline CDR1 is LGHNA and CDR2 is YSLEER. Trimming shortened V by 1 base and J by 4 bases, and 10 bases separated the two germline ends. The CDR3 DNA reads TGCGCCAGCAGCCAAGTCCGGGGGGCCACTGAAGCTTTCTTT. It specifies CASSQVRGATEAFF.

This chain uses TRBV2 with TRBJ2-5; the D is unclear. There are 11 residues in the CDR3. Trimming pared 7 bases from V and 4 bases from J, leaving 7 bases between. Per the germline V gene, CDR1 is SNHLY and CDR2 is FYNNEI. The CDR3 region has the DNA TGTGCCAGCAAAGAGGTAGAGACCCAGTACTTC. The encoded protein is CASKEVETQYF.

This clone showed up just a few times. The chain uses TRBV7-9 and TRBJ1-1; TRBD1 agrees at 7 bases. Trimming cost V 5 bases and J 1 base; bases outside gene matches: 7. This CDR3 has 15 amino acids. From germline, CDR1 is SEHNR and CDR2 FQNEAQ (reference sequence). The CDR3 loop reads CASSHRDSSNTEAFF. CDR3 DNA sequence: TGTGCCAGCAGCCACCGGGACAGCTCGAACACTGAAGCTTTCTTT.

This clone was counted once. The chain employs TRBV7-9 and TRBJ2-1; no definite D call. From germline, CDR1 is SEHNR and CDR2 FQNEAQ (reference sequence). Trimming shortened V by 5 bases and J by 5 bases, and 10 bases separated the two germline ends. CDR3 length: 13 residues. CDR3 bases: TGTGCCAGCAGCCCCCTGCTGGACAATGAGCAGTTCTTC. Translated: CASSPLLDNEQFF.

J is TRBJ2-7 and V is TRBV27; the D is unclear. CDR1 MNHEY and CDR2 SMNVEV come from the germline V gene (reference sequence). This CDR3 is built from 14 residues. The V end was cut by 0 bases, the J end by 0 bases, with 6 bases between. Here the CDR3 reads CASSLSVSSYEQYF. In DNA, the CDR3 is TGTGCCAGCAGTTTATCGGTTAGCTCCTACGAGCAGTACTTC.

The chain combines TRBV27 with TRBJ2-3, with D unclear. Between the trimmed V and J ends, which lost 6 bases and 1 base, there was a span of 2 bases. The CDR3 is made up of 11 amino acids. Per germline, CDR1 MNHEY and CDR2 SMNVEV (reference sequence). The CDR3 DNA reads as TGTGCCAGCAGGCGCACAGATACGCAGTATTTT. Translation: CASRRTDTQYF.

This clone was seen only once. V and J are TRBV5-6 and TRBJ2-6; maybe TRBD1 (5 bases). Germline lookup yields CDR1 SGHDT and CDR2 YYEEEE. V lost 2 bases to trimming and J lost 11 bases, with 14 bases between them. The CDR3 length is 14 residues. The DNA of the CDR3 is TGTGCCAGCAGCTTTATCTCAGAAGGGGACGTCCTGACTTTC. Amino acids: CASSFISEGDVLTF.

The chain links TRBV30 to TRBJ1-2, with TRBD1 matching over 9 bases. CDR1 and CDR2 (germline): GTSNPN, SVGIG (reference sequence). The CDR3 length is 14 residues. Unmatched junction bases numbered 7, after V lost 2 bases and J lost 6 bases. CDR3 sequence reads: CAWSTGQGADGYTF. The CDR3 DNA reads TGTGCCTGGAGTACGGGACAGGGCGCCGATGGCTACACCTTC.

This clone was seen only a few times. The V gene is TRBV27, the J gene TRBJ1-1; no definite D call. Deletions cut 3 bases from V and 5 bases from J, with 7 bases between. Germline V gene lookup returns CDR1 MNHEY and CDR2 SMNVEV (reference sequence). There are 12 residues in the CDR3. The CDR3 DNA follows: TGTGCCAGCAGTTTGTACGGGACTGAAGCTTTCTTT. Translated: CASSLYGTEAFF.

This clone is a singleton in its sample. This sequence joins TRBV30 and TRBJ2-3, with TRBD1 identical over 7 bases. The length of the CDR3 is 15 residues. The junction had 5 bases not matched to a gene; V was cut back by 2 bases and J by 0 bases. Germline V CDR1 and CDR2: GTSNPN, SVGIG (reference sequence). The CDR3 region has the DNA TGTGCCTGGAGTAGGGGGACAGCCAGCACAGATACGCAGTATTTT. Translation gives CAWSRGTASTDTQYF.

The chain links TRBV7-2 to TRBJ1-2, with D unclear. V lost 2 bases to trimming and J lost 0 bases, with 10 bases between them. Germline CDR1 reads SGHTA; CDR2 reads FQGNSA. There are 15 residues in the CDR3. The DNA for the CDR3 is TGTGCCAGCAGCTTAACGGTACTAGCTAACTATGGCTACACCTTC. Translated: CASSLTVLANYGYTF.

The chain joins TRBV5-4 to TRBJ2-5; D remains ambiguous. Germline V gene sequence: CDR1 SGHNT, CDR2 YYREEE (reference sequence). The CDR3 is 12 amino acids. With 1 base removed from V and 9 bases from J, the gap between germline ends came to 10 bases. The CDR3 sequence is CASSLIFEAQYF. In nucleotides, the CDR3 is TGTGCCAGCAGCTTGATTTTCGAGGCCCAGTACTTC.

V usage is TRBV6-6 and J usage is TRBJ2-7, with D tentatively TRBD1 or TRBD2 (6 bases each). The length of the CDR3 is 16 residues. Trimming removed 2 bases at V and 7 bases at J, with 21 bases between. Per the germline V gene, CDR1 is MNHNY and CDR2 is SVGAGI (reference sequence). CDR3 region: CASSYAMGGPRGEQYF. CDR3 sequence (DNA): TGTGCCAGCAGTTACGCAATGGGGGGCCCTCGGGGGGAGCAGTACTTC.

The chain links TRBV7-6 to TRBJ1-2; 8 nucleotides agree with TRBD1. The germline CDR1 and CDR2 sequences are SGHVS and FNYEAQ. The CDR3 contains 17 residues. V gave up 4 bases and J gave up 5 bases; unmatched junction bases: 15. As DNA, the CDR3 is TGTGCCAGCAGCTCAGACAGGGGTTATGATCCCCGTTATGGCTACACCTTC. As protein: CASSSDRGYDPRYGYTF.

Concerning this clone: Possible read error: a much larger clone is one base away. The chain combines TRBV7-6 with TRBJ2-7; 7 nucleotides match TRBD1. V shed 1 base and J 5 bases; nucleotides not matched to a gene: 2. The CDR3 consists of 13 residues. CDR1 is SGHVS, CDR2 FNYEAQ, per germline. CDR3 nucleotides: TGTGCCAGCAGCTTAGACAGGGGAGACGAGCAGTACTTC. Translating it yields CASSLDRGDEQYF.

The chain is built from TRBV5-1 and TRBJ2-7, with D perhaps TRBD2 (6 bases). The ends were cut back, 4 bases at V and 2 bases at J, with 13 bases in the middle. Germline CDR1 is SGHRS and CDR2 is YFSETQ. The CDR3 spans 14 residues. CDR3: CASSAAGLPYEQYF. In DNA, the CDR3 is TGCGCCAGCAGCGCCGCGGGACTTCCCTACGAGCAGTACTTC.

This chain joins TRBV15 and TRBJ2-5; D is ambiguous. Trimming took off 0 bases at V and 1 base at J, with 3 bases between the two ends. The germline V gene has CDR1 LNHNV and CDR2 YYDKDF (reference sequence). There are 13 residues in the CDR3. The CDR3 DNA reads TGTGCCACCAGCAGAGACAGCCAAGAGACCCAGTACTTC. It codes for CATSRDSQETQYF.

This clone was seen a handful of times. This chain uses TRBV7-9 with TRBJ1-5; D not resolved. The CDR3 runs to 14 residues. Germline CDR1 is SEHNR and CDR2 is FQNEAQ (reference sequence). V was cut by 2 bases and J by 3 bases, with 8 bases left in between. For the CDR3, the DNA is TGTGCCAGCAGCTTACCCAGTATCAATCAGCCCCAGCATTTT. It codes for CASSLPSINQPQHF.

CDR3 coding DNA: TGTGCCAGCAGTTTACATCAGTACTACGAGCAGTACTTC. Translating gives CASSLHQYYEQYF. This sequence joins TRBV27 and TRBJ2-7; D gene ambiguous. V lost 2 bases and J lost 3, with 8 bases in between. Germline lookup yields CDR1 MNHEY and CDR2 SMNVEV (reference sequence). The CDR3 sequence is 13 residues long.

The V call is TRBV6-5, the J call TRBJ1-1, with D perhaps TRBD1 (5 bases). CDR3 length: 14 residues. V was clipped by 2 bases and J by 7 bases, with 14 bases between them. Looked up from germline, CDR1 is MNHEY and CDR2 is SVGAGI. This chain's CDR3 is CASSYPLARDEAFF. CDR3 nucleotides: TGTGCCAGCAGTTACCCTCTTGCCAGGGATGAAGCTTTCTTT.